This T cell receptor beta chain was documented in a study of beta chain features in type 1 diabetes. The isolated RNA, all of it, was reverse transcribed, so expressed TCRB transcripts were what got sequenced. Repertoires were generated with immunoSEQ multiplex PCR, while TCRdb's copy carries only in-frame clones and drops some. The sample includes some 900,000 clones, roughly a sixth of them seen just once. Sorted CD4+ subsets: naive, central memory, regulatory, stem cell-like memory (CD45RO/CCR7/CD25/CD127/CD95/CD27 panel). Deletions cut 2 bases from V and 7 bases from J, with 18 bases between. This CDR3 comprises 16 residues. The V gene's germline CDR1 is SGHAT and CDR2 FQNNGV.

Sequences were obtained from naive CD4+ T cells from blood. The receptor's source is a woman younger than 30 in good health. The chain is built from TRBV11-2 and TRBJ1-5; D is unclear. The CDR3 reads CASSLSGALGQQPQHF. For the CDR3, the DNA is TGTGCCAGCAGCTTATCGGGTGCATTAGGCCAACAGCCCCAGCATTTT.